Following are 18 T cell receptor beta chains from one sample sequenced in a study of shared clonotypes between healthy human individuals. The naive CD8 subset, CD45RO-negative cells positively selected for CCR7, excluded terminally differentiated effector memory CD45RA+ cells. The data were produced by immunoSEQ multiplex PCR, yet TCRdb's version contains in-frame clones alone and is incomplete. The sample lists more than 600,000 clones; around 90% were seen once. The sequencing input was naive CD8+ T cells sorted from blood. All receptors derive from a man under 40 in good health.

The chain is built from TRBV19 and TRBJ2-5, with D perhaps assigned TRBD1 or TRBD2 (5 bases each). Germline CDR1 and CDR2: LNHDA and SQIVND (reference sequence). This CDR3 has 15 amino acids. Trimming shortened V by 5 bases and J by 0 bases, and 13 bases separated the two germline ends. The DNA of the CDR3 is TGTGCCAGTAGTCGAACGGGGCAGTACCAAGAGACCCAGTACTTC. It encodes CASSRTGQYQETQYF.

V and J are TRBV7-9 and TRBJ2-3; perhaps TRBD1 as D (5 bases). This CDR3 spans 14 amino acids. Deletions cut 0 bases from V and 6 bases from J, with 10 bases between. Looked up from germline, CDR1 is SEHNR and CDR2 is FQNEAQ (reference sequence). CDR3 sequence: CASSLAGASDTQYF. The CDR3 DNA is TGTGCCAGCAGCTTAGCAGGGGCTTCGGATACGCAGTATTTT.

The chain links TRBV7-9 to TRBJ2-1, with 8 bases lining up with TRBD1. CDR1 is SEHNR, CDR2 FQNEAQ, per germline (reference sequence). Unmatched junction bases numbered 11, after V lost 0 bases and J lost 1 base. CDR3 length: 19 residues. CDR3 loop: CASSLASWARGHSYNEQFF. In nucleotides, the CDR3 is TGTGCCAGCAGCTTAGCCTCATGGGCCAGGGGGCATTCCTACAATGAGCAGTTCTTC.

The genes are TRBV7-8 and TRBJ1-5, with D possibly being TRBD1 (5 bases). V was shortened by 0 bases and J by 0 bases, with 12 bases between the two germline ends. Germline V gives CDR1 SGHVS, CDR2 FQNEAQ. The CDR3 runs to 17 residues. In DNA form, the CDR3 reads TGTGCCAGCAGCTTAGCGAGACAGCACTATAGCAATCAGCCCCAGCATTTT. Its protein product is CASSLARQHYSNQPQHF.

The gene calls are TRBV20-1 and TRBJ2-7; D is perhaps TRBD2 (6 bases). The germline V and J ends were trimmed by 7 bases and 6 bases, with 13 bases remaining between them. The CDR3 length is 11 residues. The germline V gene encodes CDR1 DFQATT and CDR2 SNEGSKA (reference sequence). The CDR3 reads CSGRQGGEQYF. CDR3 sequence (DNA): TGCAGTGGACGGCAGGGAGGCGAGCAGTACTTC.

V gene TRBV9 combines with J gene TRBJ1-2; TRBD1 matches 8 bases. The germline V gene has CDR1 SGDLS and CDR2 YYNGEE. J was trimmed by 2 bases and V by 0 bases; bases with no gene match: 12. The CDR3 is 18 residues long. The CDR3 bases are TGTGCCAGCAGCGTAGGGGGAGGTCGACAGGGGCGGAACTATGGCTACACCTTC. Translating gives CASSVGGGRQGRNYGYTF.

The gene calls are TRBV19 and TRBJ1-2; D not resolved. The V end lost 2 bases, the J end lost 4 bases, and 17 bases lay between the germline ends. The CDR3 runs 16 residues. Per the germline V gene, CDR1 is LNHDA and CDR2 is SQIVND (reference sequence). The CDR3 region has the DNA TGTGCCAGTAGTATAACCCACAGCGGTTTCTTCTATGGCTACACCTTC. This sequence encodes CASSITHSGFFYGYTF.

The V and J genes are TRBV4-1 and TRBJ2-3, with D hard to call. This CDR3 has 15 residues. Trimming removed 2 bases from V and 2 bases from J, with 11 bases in between. Germline CDR1 MGHRA, CDR2 YSYEKL. The CDR3 is CASSQQRSDTDTQYF. CDR3 bases: TGCGCCAGCAGCCAACAGAGGAGCGACACAGATACGCAGTATTTT.

DNA for the CDR3: TGTGCCAGCAGCTTACTGGGCCGGTACGAGCAGTACTTC. Protein: CASSLLGRYEQYF. The chain employs TRBV7-6 and TRBJ2-7; D not resolved. The germline V and J ends were trimmed by 2 bases and 4 bases, with 9 bases remaining between them. Germline-derived CDR1 and CDR2 are SGHVS and FNYEAQ. This CDR3 contains 13 residues.

The CDR3 sequence: CASSTKTGGVEETQYF. CDR3 bases: TGTGCCAGCAGCACCAAGACAGGGGGAGTCGAGGAGACCCAGTACTTC. The chain is built from TRBV21-1 and TRBJ2-5; the table's TRBD1 call for D was not verified on the DNA. TRBV21-1 is a known pseudogene. The CDR3 is 16 amino acids.

The chain recombines TRBV4-2 with TRBJ2-7, with 10 bases identical to TRBD2. This CDR3 has 16 residues. The J segment lost 4 bases and the V segment lost 0 bases, leaving 6 bases of the junction unmatched. In germline, CDR1 is LGHNA, CDR2 YNFKEQ. The DNA for the CDR3 is TGTGCCAGCAGCCAAGAGGGGCCTAGCGGGAGTTACGAGCAGTACTTC. This codes for CASSQEGPSGSYEQYF.

V and J are TRBV5-1 and TRBJ2-1, with D possibly being TRBD2 (5 bases). The CDR3 has 16 residues. Trimming took 4 bases from V and 0 from J, leaving 14 bases between them. The germline gives CDR1 SGHRS, CDR2 YFSETQ. Written as DNA, the CDR3 is TGCGCCAGCAGCCAAGGAACGGGGAGCTCCTACAATGAGCAGTTCTTC. The encoded protein is CASSQGTGSSYNEQFF.

The chain combines TRBV27 with TRBJ2-1; no firm D call. The CDR3 spans 15 residues. Germline CDR1 MNHEY, CDR2 SMNVEV (reference sequence). Trimming took 3 bases from V and 9 from J, leaving 18 bases between them. CDR3 nucleotide sequence: TGTGCCAGCAGTTTCGGAACCTTGAGATCCGGTGAGCAGTTCTTC. Its translation: CASSFGTLRSGEQFF.

To note about this clone: Distinct nucleotide sequences in the sample also encode this CDR3. The rearrangement joins TRBV27 to TRBJ1-1, with D possibly TRBD1 on 5 matching bases. Germline CDR1 and CDR2: MNHEY and SMNVEV (reference sequence). Trimming stripped 0 bases from V and 5 bases from J, with 7 bases between. The CDR3 is made up of 13 amino acids. The CDR3 coding sequence is TGTGCCAGCAGTTTATCGGGGGGTACTGAAGCTTTCTTT. Encoded protein: CASSLSGGTEAFF.

The chain links TRBV4-3 to TRBJ2-1, with D perhaps matching TRBD1 or TRBD2 (5 bases each). V was cut by 5 bases and J by 7 bases, with 15 bases left in between. The CDR3 consists of 14 residues. Per the germline V gene, CDR1 is LGHNA and CDR2 is YSLEER. In DNA form, the CDR3 reads TGCGCCAGCAGCTGGGCTAACAGGAGGAATGAGCAGTTCTTC. Translation: CASSWANRRNEQFF.

This chain connects TRBV4-1 to TRBJ1-5; the D is unclear. This CDR3 is 15 amino acids long. In germline, CDR1 is MGHRA, CDR2 YSYEKL. Trimming took 1 base from V and 0 from J, leaving 7 bases between them. The CDR3 region is CASSQGTYSNQPQHF. The CDR3 DNA is TGCGCCAGCAGCCAAGGCACGTATAGCAATCAGCCCCAGCATTTT.

This chain joins TRBV27 and TRBJ2-3; either TRBD1 or TRBD2 may fit D (5 bases each). The CDR3 runs to 14 residues. CDR1 is MNHEY, CDR2 SMNVEV, per germline (reference sequence). V was cut by 6 bases and J by 3 bases, with 13 bases left in between. Written as DNA, the CDR3 is TGTGCCAGCAGCCCTCTGGGGGATACAGATACGCAGTATTTT. As protein: CASSPLGDTDTQYF.

This chain joins TRBV7-3 and TRBJ2-1; 12 bases align to TRBD2. The CDR3 is made up of 15 amino acids. CDR1 and CDR2 from the germline V gene are SGHTA and FQGTGA. V trimming: 6 bases; J trimming: 8 bases; junction bases outside the gene matches: 8. CDR3: CASSMGASGRDEQFF. Written as DNA, the CDR3 is TGTGCCAGCAGTATGGGGGCTAGCGGGAGGGATGAGCAGTTCTTC.